This TCR beta chain came from a study of T cells in Graves' hyperthyroidism and ophthalmopathy. For the study at large: It was at initial diagnosis, before any treatment, that peripheral blood was collected.

Study results and caveats: A 13 V-J signature model discriminated ophthalmopathy versus stable hyperthyroidism.

Amplification of TCR beta CDR3 regions was performed using RNA transcripts as template. The TCR CDR3 was amplified in a first-round RT-PCR using the HTBI primer set. In TCRdb, the multiplex PCR reads were re-called with MiXCR into one record per CDR3 protein. This repertoire shows about 400,000 distinct CDR3 sequences, more than 13% found once; its top ten account for around 30%. V was trimmed by 2 bases and J by 4 bases, leaving 13 bases between them. The germline V gene has CDR1 KGHDR and CDR2 SFDVKD. The CDR3 has 15 residues. This clonotype was seen ten or more times. Antigen: not known. The sequence was obtained from a man aged 50 or older with Graves' ophthalmopathy. Sequencing was performed on blood. V and J are TRBV24-1 and TRBJ2-5; no clear D gene. The CDR3: CATSDSGRMGETQYF. CDR3 bases: TGTGCCACCAGTGATTCGGGCCGAATGGGAGAGACCCAGTACTTC.